These T cell receptor beta chains were read from a single sample in a study of blood T cell repertoires in COVID-19. The method was immunoSEQ multiplex PCR; TCRdb's version includes in-frame clones alone and lacks a portion of them. The table lists about 15,000 clones, around 82% of them singletons. Material for sequencing was peripheral blood. The receptors come from a human donor in a cohort sampled during active COVID-19. Each CDR3 is given with its conserved first and last residue. D genes are given only for firm matches. Clone size, where shown, is once, few, many, or a class for clones that have expanded.

>TRBV3-1/TRBV3-2|few|-|TRBJ2-7
TGTGCCACCCCCATTTACGAGCAGTACTTC
CATPIYEQYF
>TRBV5-6|-|TRBD1|TRBJ2-7
TGTGCCAGCAGCTTGGGACAGGGCTTCTCGTCCTACGAGCAGTACTTC
CASSLGQGFSSYEQYF
>TRBV10-3|-|TRBD1|TRBJ2-3
TGTGCCATCAGTGAACGGACAGGGGGCAAGGCTAGCGGGGCGGCCGATACGCAGTATTTT
CAISERTGGKASGAADTQYF
>TRBV14|-|TRBD1|TRBJ2-5
TGTGCCAGCAGCCAAGAGGGGACAGGGACGAAGACCCAGTACTTC
CASSQEGTGTKTQYF
>TRBV5-1|-|TRBD1|TRBJ2-3
TGCGCCAGCAGCCTGGGACAGGGGATGGCAGATACGCAGTATTTT
CASSLGQGMADTQYF
>TRBV7-2|-|TRBD1|TRBJ1-1
TGTGCCAGCAGCTTAGCGCGACAGGGAGAAGCTTTCTTT
CASSLARQGEAFF
>TRBV7-2|-|TRBD2|TRBJ2-7
TGTGCCAGCAGCCTCGGGACTAGCGGGGACGAGCAGTACTTC
CASSLGTSGDEQYF
>TRBV7-2|-|-|TRBJ2-2
TGTGCCAGCAGCCCGCGACTAGGTACCGGGGAGCTGTTTTTT
CASSPRLGTGELFF
>TRBV5-1|-|-|TRBJ2-1
TGCGCCAGCAGCTTGGATACAGGGTACGTTCGGTTCTTC
CASSLDTGYVRFF
>TRBV4-1|-|TRBD2|TRBJ2-5
TGCGCCAGCAGCCCCAGCGGGGGCCAGGAGACCCAGTACTTC
CASSPSGGQETQYF
>TRBV5-1|-|TRBD2|TRBJ2-1
TGCGCCAGCAGCTTGGCGGGAGGGGCCTACAATGAGCAGTTCTTC
CASSLAGGAYNEQFF
>TRBV7-2|-|-|TRBJ1-2
TGTGCCAGCAGCTTAGCCCCAGGGTCTTACTATGGCTACACCTTC
CASSLAPGSYYGYTF
>TRBV10-3|-|TRBD2|TRBJ2-3
TGTGCCATCAGTACTAGCGGGGGGGCCACAGATACGCAGTATTTT
CAISTSGGATDTQYF
>TRBV3-1/TRBV3-2|-|TRBD2|TRBJ2-3
TGTGCCAGCAGTCGACCGGGACTAGCGGGATATACAGATACGCAGTATTTT
CASSRPGLAGYTDTQYF
>TRBV6-1|-|-|TRBJ1-2
TGTGCCAGCAGTGAAACAGGGCACTATGGCTACACCTTC
CASSETGHYGYTF
>TRBV6-1|few|TRBD2|TRBJ2-3
TGTGCCAGCAGCGAAACTCTAGCGGGGGTCACAGATACGCAGTATTTT
CASSETLAGVTDTQYF
>TRBV2|-|TRBD2|TRBJ2-1
TGTGCCAGCAGTGCGTACAGCGGGAGCAATGAGCAGTTCTTC
CASSAYSGSNEQFF
>TRBV6-2/TRBV6-3|-|TRBD2|TRBJ2-7
TGTGCCAGCAGTTATAGTACTAGCGGGGGATCCTACGAGCAGTACTTC
CASSYSTSGGSYEQYF
>TRBV5-5|-|-|TRBJ2-2
TGTGCCAGCAGCTTGTTTAGCGGCCTTAACACCGGGGAGCTGTTTTTT
CASSLFSGLNTGELFF
>TRBV7-2|-|-|TRBJ2-5
TGTGCCAGCAGCTTAGCGTCGACTAGTAAAGAGACCCAGTACTTC
CASSLASTSKETQYF
>TRBV5-1|few|TRBD1|TRBJ2-2
TGCGCCAGCAGCTTGGCGACAGGGGGGAACACCGGGGAGCTGTTTTTT
CASSLATGGNTGELFF
>TRBV13|-|-|TRBJ2-6
TGTGCCAGCAGCTCCCACCAGCGGGTGTTCTCTGGGGCCAACGTCCTGACTTTC
CASSSHQRVFSGANVLTF
>TRBV5-1|-|-|TRBJ2-1
TGCGCCAGCAGCGACAAGAGGGGGTACTCCTACAATGAGCAGTTCTTC
CASSDKRGYSYNEQFF
>TRBV4-3|-|TRBD2|TRBJ2-2
TGCGCCAGCAGCCAAGGGACTAGCGGGAGGGCCAACACCGGGGAGCTGTTTTTT
CASSQGTSGRANTGELFF
>TRBV5-1|-|TRBD1|TRBJ2-3
TGCGCCAGCAGCCCCGGGACAGGCACAGATACGCAGTATTTT
CASSPGTGTDTQYF
>TRBV6-1|-|-|TRBJ1-4
TGTGCCAGCAGTGAGACTAGGGCGCAGAATGAAAAACTGTTTTTT
CASSETRAQNEKLFF
>TRBV18|-|-|TRBJ1-2
TGTGCCAGCTCGCGAGAACAGCAGGTTATCCTCGGAAGGCATGGCTACACCTTC
CASSREQQVILGRHGYTF
>TRBV5-6|-|-|TRBJ2-5
TGTGCCAGCAGTCCGGGCTTCACGGCGCTAGCCGAAGAGACCCAGTACTTC
CASSPGFTALAEETQYF
>TRBV7-2|-|TRBD1|TRBJ2-7
TGTGCCAGCAGCTCGACAGGGTTGGGCTCAGAGGAGCAGTACTTC
CASSSTGLGSEEQYF
>TRBV6-2/TRBV6-3|-|TRBD2|TRBJ2-1
TGTGCCAGCAGTTACTCTCCCCCTAGCGGGGGGATCTACAATGAGCAGTTCTTC
CASSYSPPSGGIYNEQFF
>TRBV2|-|TRBD1|TRBJ1-3
TGTGCCAGCAGTGAGCTCGGACAGGGAGTCTCTGGAAACACCATATATTTT
CASSELGQGVSGNTIYF
>TRBV19|-|-|TRBJ1-5
TGTGCCAGTAGTAAACAGGGTAGCAATCAGCCCCAGCATTTT
CASSKQGSNQPQHF
>TRBV6-5|-|-|TRBJ2-7
TGTGCCGCAACCCCGACAGGCTCCCACGAGCAGTACTTC
CAATPTGSHEQYF